This TCR beta chain was documented in a study of blood T cell repertoires in COVID-19 (dated by TCRdb to the early 2020s). Background on the whole study: The collaborator samples originated in the United States, Italy and Spain and spanned the acute and convalescent phases of COVID-19. Where HLA class I and class II types were available, the types were taken from metadata supplied by the sample provider, not from assay-based typing. The prospective study material was composed of cDNA or gDNA derived from T cells, B-cell-depleted T cells, or PBMCs. The repertoires were released in a freely available public database intended as a resource for research on the immune response to SARS-CoV-2. A de-identified subject ID, COVID-19 status, age in years and sex were almost always included in the sample metadata. Deeply sampled blood TCRbeta repertoires from subjects exposed to, actively infected with, or recovered from COVID-19 were included in the dataset. Samples came from the ongoing ImmuneRACE study (first 160 participants) plus 1,254 subjects from 6 global collaborators. Overall study results and their limits: The amount of clinical and demographic metadata varied by source and participant and was provided uncurated.

The immunoSEQ Assay, a bias-controlled multiplex PCR, was used to amplify TCRbeta CDR3 regions from genomic DNA. In the authors' own workflow: The number of nucleated cells in each sample was estimated by amplification of reference gene primers within the assay. To quantify the absolute abundance of each unique TCRbeta CDR3 rearrangement, sequence reads were collapsed and filtered. Productive Simpson clonality was computed per sample as the square root of Simpson's diversity index over productive rearrangements. In its TCRdb copy, this immuneACCESS table keeps in-frame sequences only and misses some clones. Where compared with another copy, unresolved V genes explain less than half of these, and the others have no known cause. Clone size and V and J calls were adopted from that table, with D and trimming inferred from the DNA. In this sample the table shows about 210,000 clones, more than 80% of which occur a single time. The leading ten clones occupy about 10% of the sample.

This clone was found once. Its cognate antigen has yet to be identified. No quality values exist for individual bases; no much larger clone is one base distant. Other DNA variants within this sample encode the same CDR3. Participants in the prospective study were aged roughly 18 to 100 years, lived in under 30 United States geographic areas, and enrolled through a virtual design. To assign participants to cohorts, the prospective study relied on clinical history that participants themselves reported in a screening survey and a study questionnaire. Recovered participants in ImmuneRACE Cohort 3 were defined as having two consecutive negative NP/OP PCR tests, clearance from a healthcare professional, or resolution of symptoms. In the prospective study, mobile phlebotomists collected whole blood, serum and a nasopharyngeal or oropharyngeal swab from each participant. Prospective study participants could optionally give additional blood draws and questionnaires over a roughly two-month period. Prospective study blood samples were shipped either frozen or at room temperature before DNA extraction.

V lost 3 bases and J lost 3 bases, and the count of bases not matched to a germline gene is 1. Reading from cysteine to phenylalanine, the CDR3 counts 12 amino acids. Of the read, only the CDR3 DNA is kept; its 36 bases are in frame from base 1. The germline V gene (reference sequence) provides CDR1 DFQATT and CDR2 SNEGSKA. The material sequenced was PBMCs or T cells enriched from blood (not recorded which). The chain is made from TRBV20-1 and TRBJ2-7, and 8 bases in between align with TRBD1. This clonotype originated in a man in his forties who had recovered from COVID-19. The nucleotides read TGCAGTGCTAGTACAGGGGGCTACGAGCAGTACTTC. It is translated as CSASTGGYEQYF.